One and the same sample provided the 20 T cell receptor beta chains below, sequenced in a study of early stage breast cancer tumors. Sequencing used immunoSEQ multiplex PCR; TCRdb keeps in-frame clones, though not all of them. The sample holds thousands of clones, under 70% seen once. The sample consisted of normal breast tissue next to the tumor. These TCRs come from a person between 55 and 70 years old with breast cancer.

As concerns this clone: A read error may account for a junction end that differs from germline. The chain joins TRBV7-7 to TRBJ2-5, with D perhaps TRBD2 (6 bases). Germline loops: CDR1 SSHAT, CDR2 FNYEAQ (reference sequence). The CDR3 is 13 amino acids. This CDR3 is CASSPPGEETQYF. In nucleotides, the CDR3 is TGTGCTAGCAGCCCCCCGGGGGAAGAGACCCAGTACTTC.

The chain employs TRBV27 and TRBJ2-5; TRBD2 agrees at 11 bases. The germline CDR1 and CDR2 sequences are MNHEY and SMNVEV (reference sequence). Losses at the gene ends were 5 bases for V and 4 bases for J; bases not matched to a gene: 9. This CDR3 has 16 amino acids. The CDR3 bases are TGTGCCAGCAGTCCGATAGCGGGAGGGCCGGGAGAGACCCAGTACTTC. Translated, it gives CASSPIAGGPGETQYF.

Regarding this clone: The sample carries other DNA sequences with the same CDR3. This chain joins TRBV11-2 and TRBJ2-3, with D tentatively TRBD1 or TRBD2 (6 bases each). Germline-derived CDR1 and CDR2 are SGHAT and FQNNGV. This CDR3 has 15 amino acids. V was shortened by 6 bases and J by 0 bases, with 13 bases between the two germline ends. The CDR3 is CASSSRGVSTDTQYF. In DNA, the CDR3 is TGTGCCAGCAGTTCAAGGGGGGTGAGCACAGATACGCAGTATTTT.

The V call is TRBV7-9, the J call TRBJ2-5; no clear D. The CDR3 is 14 residues long. In germline, CDR1 is SEHNR, CDR2 FQNEAQ (reference sequence). Trimming stripped 5 bases from V and 5 bases from J, with 15 bases between. CDR3 sequence reads: CASSRIAARETQYF. DNA for the CDR3: TGTGCCAGCAGCCGCATAGCTGCTCGGGAGACCCAGTACTTC.

V usage is TRBV2 and J usage is TRBJ2-5; weak D call: TRBD1 (5 bases). Germline CDR1 and CDR2: SNHLY and FYNNEI. V was pared by 6 bases and J by 2 bases, with 10 bases between. The CDR3 extends over 13 amino acids. In DNA form, the CDR3 reads TGTGCCAGCAGGCGACAGTTACAAGAGACCCAGTACTTC. This codes for CASRRQLQETQYF.

V gene TRBV28 combines with J gene TRBJ2-1, with D tentatively TRBD2 (7 bases). The V end lost 6 bases, the J end lost 3 bases, and 15 bases lay between the germline ends. This CDR3 is 15 amino acids long. From germline, CDR1 is MDHEN and CDR2 SYDVKM. The CDR3 loop reads CASRFGEGGYNEQFF. In DNA form, the CDR3 reads TGTGCCAGCAGATTCGGGGAGGGGGGCTACAATGAGCAGTTCTTC. The whole variable domain, remainder taken from reference TRBV28 and TRBJ2-1, is DVKVTQSSRYLVKRTGEKVFLECVQDMDHENMFWYRQDPGLGLRLIYFSYDVKMKEKGDIPEGYSVSREKKERFSLILESASTNQTSMYLCASRFGEGGYNEQFFGPGTRLTVL.

The chain recombines TRBV6-4 with TRBJ2-3, with 10 nucleotides matching TRBD2. J lost 2 bases, V lost 4 bases, and 6 bases had no gene match. From germline, CDR1 is MRHNA and CDR2 SNTAGT. This CDR3 is 16 amino acids long. CDR3 protein: CASSAGTSASTDTQYF. CDR3 coding DNA: TGTGCCAGCAGTGCCGGGACTAGCGCTTCCACAGATACGCAGTATTTT.

This clone appeared once. CDR3 DNA sequence: TGTGCCAGCAGCCTCCGGGACGGATACGAGCAGTACTTC. Encoded protein: CASSLRDGYEQYF. The chain is built from TRBV9 and TRBJ2-7; D may be TRBD1 or TRBD2 (5 bases each). The V end was cut by 4 bases, the J end by 4 bases, with 12 bases between. The germline gives CDR1 SGDLS, CDR2 YYNGEE. This CDR3 is built from 13 residues.

V gene TRBV18 combines with J gene TRBJ2-3; D is uncertain. Deletions cut 5 bases from V and 0 bases from J, with 15 bases between. CDR3 length: 16 residues. Germline values: CDR1 KGHSH, CDR2 LQKENI. This chain's CDR3 is CASSKPGRASTDTQYF. The CDR3 nucleotides read TGTGCCAGCTCAAAGCCTGGCAGAGCTAGCACAGATACGCAGTATTTT.

The chain recombines TRBV6-1 with TRBJ2-5, with D possibly matching TRBD1 (6 bases). The CDR3 extends over 14 amino acids. In germline, CDR1 is MNHNS, CDR2 SASEGT. V lost 6 bases, J lost 4 bases, and 15 bases lay in between. The CDR3 spells CASSLTGLGETQYF. The CDR3 DNA reads TGTGCCAGCAGCCTAACAGGGTTAGGAGAGACCCAGTACTTC.

Only one count was recorded for this clone. This chain joins TRBV6-6 and TRBJ2-1, with D possibly TRBD1 on 5 matching bases. The CDR3 is 12 residues long. V was pared by 5 bases and J by 9 bases, with 11 bases between. Germline assignment: CDR1 MNHNY and CDR2 SVGAGI (reference sequence). CDR3 sequence reads: CASSRDQGEQFF. CDR3 in DNA: TGTGCCAGCAGTCGAGATCAGGGTGAGCAGTTCTTC.

The chain has TRBV29-1 and TRBJ2-5, with 9 bases matching TRBD2. The trim removed 5 bases at V and 1 base at J, leaving 5 bases unmatched. Germline CDR1 and CDR2: SQVTM and ANQGSEA. The CDR3 totals 14 residues. In nucleotides, the CDR3 is TGCAGCGTTCGTCTAGCGGGGCGCCAAGAGACCCAGTACTTC. Residues: CSVRLAGRQETQYF.

This clone rates as large. V is TRBV7-9 and J is TRBJ1-1; the D is unclear. Trimming took 0 bases from V and 1 from J, leaving 3 bases between them. The CDR3 has 13 residues. Germline CDR1 reads SEHNR; CDR2 reads FQNEAQ (reference sequence). This chain's CDR3 is CASSLAWNTEAFF. The CDR3 nucleotides are TGTGCCAGCAGCTTAGCGTGGAACACTGAAGCTTTCTTT. The full variable domain, its missing parts supplied by reference TRBV7-9 and TRBJ1-1, is DTGVSQNPRHKITKRGQNVTFRCDPISEHNRLYWYRQTLGQGPEFLTYFQNEAQLEKSRLLSDRFSAERPKGSFSTLEIQRTEQGDSAMYLCASSLAWNTEAFFGQGTRLTVV.

Only a few counts were recorded for this clone. The CDR3 sequence: CAISEAVWEKLFF. In DNA form, the CDR3 reads TGTGCCATCAGTGAAGCCGTTTGGGAAAAACTGTTTTTT. The J gene is TRBJ1-4, the V gene TRBV10-3; D uncertain. This CDR3 is built from 13 residues. Germline CDR1 and CDR2: ENHRY and SYGVKD. V dropped 3 bases and J dropped 8 bases, with 10 bases sitting between them.

The V call is TRBV9, the J call TRBJ1-1; D is uncertain. Per germline, CDR1 SGDLS and CDR2 YYNGEE. Trimming stripped 4 bases from V and 2 bases from J, with 9 bases between. The CDR3 covers 13 residues. As DNA, the CDR3 is TGTGCCAGCAGCACCACCGTAAACACTGAAGCTTTCTTT. Protein product: CASSTTVNTEAFF.

The rearrangement links TRBV19 to TRBJ2-2; 11 bases are a match to TRBD1. CDR1 is LNHDA and CDR2 is SQIVND in the germline V gene (reference sequence). This CDR3 has 16 residues. J gave up 5 bases and V 3 bases, and 5 bases lay outside the gene matches. The CDR3 nucleotides read TGTGCCAGTAGTATCAAGGGACAGGGGGGAACCGGGGAGCTGTTTTTT. Translation: CASSIKGQGGTGELFF.

The CDR3 DNA reads TGTGCCAGCAGCGTGAATCCGGGGGAGGGCCGGGGTAGCACAGATACGCAGTATTTT. This sequence encodes CASSVNPGEGRGSTDTQYF. The genes are TRBV9 and TRBJ2-3; 7 bases are shared with TRBD2. The CDR3 is 19 amino acids. Germline V gives CDR1 SGDLS, CDR2 YYNGEE. The junction had 15 bases not matched to a gene; V was cut back by 2 bases and J by 0 bases.

This clone was observed once. The genes are TRBV28 and TRBJ1-5, with 8 nucleotides matching TRBD1. This CDR3 is 14 amino acids long. J was trimmed by 1 base and V by 6 bases; bases with no gene match: 2. Germline CDR1 and CDR2: MDHEN and SYDVKM. In DNA form, the CDR3 reads TGTGCCAGCAGGACAGGGGCCAGCAATCAGCCCCAGCATTTT. It yields the protein CASRTGASNQPQHF.

The gene calls are TRBV4-2 and TRBJ1-4; D ambiguous. Trimming removed 2 bases from V and 8 bases from J, with 6 bases in between. CDR1 and CDR2 from the germline V gene are LGHNA and YNFKEQ. This CDR3 region has 12 residues. This chain's CDR3 is CASSQLGEKLFF. CDR3 nucleotides: TGTGCCAGCAGCCAACTCGGCGAAAAACTGTTTTTT.

Concerning this clone: Other DNA sequences in this sample translate to the same CDR3. The chain links TRBV27 to TRBJ2-7, with TRBD2 as a possible D gene (5 bases). Per the germline V gene, CDR1 is MNHEY and CDR2 is SMNVEV (reference sequence). This CDR3 has 14 residues. Deletions cut 0 bases from V and 1 base from J, with 7 bases between. CDR3 coding DNA: TGTGCCAGCAGTTTATCGGGGAGATCCTACGAGCAGTACTTC. Translating it yields CASSLSGRSYEQYF.